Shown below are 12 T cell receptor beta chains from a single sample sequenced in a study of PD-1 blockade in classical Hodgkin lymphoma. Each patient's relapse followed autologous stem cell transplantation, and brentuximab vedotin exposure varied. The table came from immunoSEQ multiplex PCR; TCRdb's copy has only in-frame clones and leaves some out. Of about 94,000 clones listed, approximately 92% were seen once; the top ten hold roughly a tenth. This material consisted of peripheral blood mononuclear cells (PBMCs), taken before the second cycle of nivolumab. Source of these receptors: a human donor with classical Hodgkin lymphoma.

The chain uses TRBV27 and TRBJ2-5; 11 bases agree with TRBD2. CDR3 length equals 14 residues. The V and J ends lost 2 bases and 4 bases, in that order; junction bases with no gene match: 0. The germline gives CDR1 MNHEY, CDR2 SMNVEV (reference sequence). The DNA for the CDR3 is TGTGCCAGCAGTTTAACTAGCGGGGGAGAGACCCAGTACTTC. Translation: CASSLTSGGETQYF.

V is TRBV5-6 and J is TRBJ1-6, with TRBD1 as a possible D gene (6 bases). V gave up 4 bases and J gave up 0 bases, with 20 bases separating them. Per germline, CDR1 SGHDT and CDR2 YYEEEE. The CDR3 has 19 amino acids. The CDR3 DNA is TGTGCCAGCAGCACCCTTGGCCCAGGGGCCAGCTCCTATAATTCACCCCTCCACTTT. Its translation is CASSTLGPGASSYNSPLHF.

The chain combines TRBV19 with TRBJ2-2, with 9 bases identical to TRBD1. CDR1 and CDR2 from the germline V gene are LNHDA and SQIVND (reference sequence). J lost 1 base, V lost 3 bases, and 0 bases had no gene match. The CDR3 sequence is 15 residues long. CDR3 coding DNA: TGTGCCAGTAGTATGGGACAGGGGAACACCGGGGAGCTGTTTTTT. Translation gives CASSMGQGNTGELFF.

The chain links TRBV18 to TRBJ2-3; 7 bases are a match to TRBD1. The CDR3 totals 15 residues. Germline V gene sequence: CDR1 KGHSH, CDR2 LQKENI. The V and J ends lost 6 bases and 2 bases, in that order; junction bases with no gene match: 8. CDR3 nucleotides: TGTGCCAGCTCCCAACTACAGGGGTCCACAGATACGCAGTATTTT. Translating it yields CASSQLQGSTDTQYF. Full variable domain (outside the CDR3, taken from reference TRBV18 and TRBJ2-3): NAGVMQNPRHLVRRRGQEARLRCSPMKGHSHVYWYRQLPEEGLKFMVYLQKENIIDESGMPKERFSAEFPKEGPSILRIQQVVRGDSAAYFCASSQLQGSTDTQYFGPGTRLTVL.

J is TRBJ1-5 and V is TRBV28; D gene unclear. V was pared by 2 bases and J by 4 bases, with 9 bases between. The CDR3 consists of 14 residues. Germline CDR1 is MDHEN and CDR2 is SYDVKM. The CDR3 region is CASSLRAGNQPQHF. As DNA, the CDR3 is TGTGCCAGCAGTTTACGGGCCGGGAATCAGCCCCAGCATTTT.

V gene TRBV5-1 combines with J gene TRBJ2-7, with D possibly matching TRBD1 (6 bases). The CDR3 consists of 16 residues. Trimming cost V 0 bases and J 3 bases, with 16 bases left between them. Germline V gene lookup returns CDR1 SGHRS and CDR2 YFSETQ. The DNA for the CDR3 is TGCGCCAGCAGCTTGGGGAGTTCGACAGGTCGCTACGAGCAGTACTTC. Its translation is CASSLGSSTGRYEQYF.

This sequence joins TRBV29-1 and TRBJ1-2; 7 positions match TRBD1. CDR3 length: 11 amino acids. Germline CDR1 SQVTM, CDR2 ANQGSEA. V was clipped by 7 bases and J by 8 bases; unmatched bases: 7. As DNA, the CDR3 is TGCAGCGCCCAGGGGGGCCTAGGCTACACCTTC. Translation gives CSAQGGLGYTF.

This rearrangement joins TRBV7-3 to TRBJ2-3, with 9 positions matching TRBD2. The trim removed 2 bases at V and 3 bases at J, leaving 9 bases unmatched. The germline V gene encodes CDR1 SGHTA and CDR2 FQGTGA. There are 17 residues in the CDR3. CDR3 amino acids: CASSLRKAGGGTDTQYF. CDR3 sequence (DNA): TGTGCCAGCAGCTTACGAAAAGCGGGAGGAGGAACAGATACGCAGTATTTT.

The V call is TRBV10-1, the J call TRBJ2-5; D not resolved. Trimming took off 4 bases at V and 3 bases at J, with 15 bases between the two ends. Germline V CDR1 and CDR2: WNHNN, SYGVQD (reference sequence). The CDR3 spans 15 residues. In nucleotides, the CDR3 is TGCGCCAGCAGTGTGGGCGAGGCCGGAAAAGAGACCCAGTACTTC. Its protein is CASSVGEAGKETQYF.

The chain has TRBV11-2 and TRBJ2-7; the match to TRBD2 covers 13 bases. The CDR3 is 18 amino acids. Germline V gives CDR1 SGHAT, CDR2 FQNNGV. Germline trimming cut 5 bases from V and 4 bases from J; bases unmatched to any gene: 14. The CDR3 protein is CASSPGHLGLAGEYEQYF. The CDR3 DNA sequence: TGTGCCAGCAGCCCCGGACACTTAGGACTAGCGGGGGAGTACGAGCAGTACTTC.

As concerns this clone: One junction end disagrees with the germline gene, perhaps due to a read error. Written as DNA, the CDR3 is TGTGCCAGTAGCGGGGGGGCGTCCGCTGAGCAGTTCTTC. Protein: CASSGGASAEQFF. V usage is TRBV9 and J usage is TRBJ2-1; TRBD2 matches at 11 bases. The CDR3 contains 13 residues. Germline CDR1 SGDLS, CDR2 YYNGEE.

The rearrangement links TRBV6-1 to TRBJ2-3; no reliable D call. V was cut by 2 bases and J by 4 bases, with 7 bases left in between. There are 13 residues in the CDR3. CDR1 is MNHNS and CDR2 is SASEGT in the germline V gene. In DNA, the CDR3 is TGTGCCAGCAGTGAAAGGCTGGCAGATACGCAGTATTTT. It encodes CASSERLADTQYF.